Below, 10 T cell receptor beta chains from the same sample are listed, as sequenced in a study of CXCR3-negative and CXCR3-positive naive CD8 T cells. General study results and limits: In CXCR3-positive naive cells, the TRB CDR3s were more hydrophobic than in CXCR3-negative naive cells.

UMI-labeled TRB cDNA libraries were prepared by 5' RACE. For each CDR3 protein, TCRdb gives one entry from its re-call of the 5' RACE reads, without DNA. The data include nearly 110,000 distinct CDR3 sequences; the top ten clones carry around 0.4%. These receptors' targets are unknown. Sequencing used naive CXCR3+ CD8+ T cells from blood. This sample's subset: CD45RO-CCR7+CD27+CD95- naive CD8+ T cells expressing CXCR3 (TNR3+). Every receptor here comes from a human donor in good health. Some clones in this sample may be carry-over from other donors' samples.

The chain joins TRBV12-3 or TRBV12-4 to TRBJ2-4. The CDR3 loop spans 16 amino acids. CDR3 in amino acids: CASSPNEAIAKNIQYF.

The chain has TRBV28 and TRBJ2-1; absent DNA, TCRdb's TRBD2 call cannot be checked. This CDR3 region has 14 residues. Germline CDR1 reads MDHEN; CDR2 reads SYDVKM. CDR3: CASQREGSYNEQFF.

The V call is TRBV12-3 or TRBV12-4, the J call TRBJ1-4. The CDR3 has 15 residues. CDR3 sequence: CASSPEKETNEKLFF.

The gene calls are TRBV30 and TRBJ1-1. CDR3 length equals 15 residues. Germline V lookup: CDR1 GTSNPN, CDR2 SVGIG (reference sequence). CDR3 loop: CAWSGPQEGRIEAFF.

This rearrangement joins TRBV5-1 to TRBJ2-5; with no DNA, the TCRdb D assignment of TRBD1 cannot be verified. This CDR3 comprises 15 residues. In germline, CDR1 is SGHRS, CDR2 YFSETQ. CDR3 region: CASSLVPQGWETQYF.

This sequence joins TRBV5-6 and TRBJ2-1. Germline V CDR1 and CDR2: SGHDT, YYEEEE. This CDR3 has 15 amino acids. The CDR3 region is CASSLIRLAYNEQFF.

CDR3 residues: CATSREGSEQANEQFF. The chain joins TRBV15 to TRBJ2-1; the D gene TCRdb calls, TRBD1, cannot be checked with no DNA. The germline V gene has CDR1 LNHNV and CDR2 YYDKDF (reference sequence). This CDR3 is built from 16 residues.

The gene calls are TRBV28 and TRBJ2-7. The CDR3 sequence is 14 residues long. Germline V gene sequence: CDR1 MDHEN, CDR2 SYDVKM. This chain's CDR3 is CASSLTGSSYEQYF.

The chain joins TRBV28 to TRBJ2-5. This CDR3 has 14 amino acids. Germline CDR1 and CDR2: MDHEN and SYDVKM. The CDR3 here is CASSWAGVGETQYF.

The CDR3 loop reads CASSYRGVSYEQYF. V usage is TRBV6-5 and J usage is TRBJ2-7; TCRdb proposes TRBD1, but this gene call is untestable without DNA. The CDR3 has 14 amino acids. The germline CDR1 and CDR2 sequences are MNHEY and SVGAGI.